Below are 12 T cell receptor beta chains sequenced from a single sample in a study of blood T cells in healthy people across ages. The use of a sample-barcoded 5' primer and a J-beta primer mix characterized a second PCR of roughly 6 to 11 cycles. A single record per CDR3 protein comes from TCRdb applying MiXCR to the 5' RACE reads. Among around 520,000 distinct CDR3 sequences, 27% were seen once, and the ten largest hold over 3.5%. Another study also made use of these data, one on T cells of mothers and their children.

Sequenced: blood. These receptor sequences come from a boy between 2 and 10 years old in good health.

The chain has TRBV20-1 and TRBJ2-3; 7 bases match TRBD2. Germline V gene lookup returns CDR1 DFQATT and CDR2 SNEGSKA (reference sequence). The CDR3 covers 16 residues. The junction had 9 bases not matched to a gene; V was cut back by 1 base and J by 2 bases. CDR3 amino acids: CSARARGRGYTDTQYF. The CDR3 DNA is TGCAGTGCTAGAGCCCGAGGGCGGGGGTACACAGATACGCAGTATTTT.

This clonotype has just a few counts. The gene calls are TRBV7-2 and TRBJ1-2, with no clear D. CDR1 and CDR2 from the germline V gene are SGHTA and FQGNSA. V lost 5 bases and J lost 5, with 12 bases in between. The CDR3 extends over 13 amino acids. The CDR3: CASSPNRLYGYTF. CDR3 DNA: TGTGCCAGCAGCCCCAATCGTCTTTATGGCTACACCTTC.

This clonotype came up a few times. The chain joins TRBV5-1 to TRBJ2-2; 10 bases align to TRBD1. This CDR3 has 16 residues. Trimming took 4 bases from V and 6 from J; bases not matched to a gene: 9. Germline V gives CDR1 SGHRS, CDR2 YFSETQ. As DNA, the CDR3 is TGCGCCAGCAGCCTCCGGGACAGGGGAATCCCCGGGGAGCTGTTTTTT. Protein product: CASSLRDRGIPGELFF.

The chain carries TRBV7-2 and TRBJ2-7; D is perhaps TRBD2 (5 bases). Germline V gene sequence: CDR1 SGHTA, CDR2 FQGNSA. There are 16 residues in the CDR3. Trimming shortened V by 3 bases and J by 3 bases, and 18 bases separated the two germline ends. The CDR3 region is CASSFLVERLFYEQYF. The CDR3 bases are TGTGCCAGCAGCTTTTTAGTCGAGCGGCTATTCTACGAGCAGTACTTC.

In its sample, this clonotype was seen a few times. The chain has TRBV20-1 and TRBJ2-2; 7 bases map to TRBD1. Germline CDR1 and CDR2: DFQATT and SNEGSKA (reference sequence). V gave up 5 bases and J gave up 8 bases; unmatched junction bases: 14. This CDR3 region has 15 residues. The CDR3 bases are TGCAGTGCTTTCCCGTCGGACAGGTCAAGGGGGGAGCTGTTTTTT. Translated: CSAFPSDRSRGELFF.

This clonotype was seen only a few times. The V and J genes are TRBV28 and TRBJ2-1, with 9 bases fitting TRBD2. The CDR3 is 14 residues long. The V gene end was trimmed by 6 bases and the J gene end by 6 bases; junction bases not matched to a gene: 6. Per the germline V gene, CDR1 is MDHEN and CDR2 is SYDVKM. The CDR3 DNA follows: TGTGCCAGCAGCAGAGGACTAGCGCGCAATGAGCAGTTCTTC. This codes for CASSRGLARNEQFF.

In its sample, this clonotype was seen a few times. The chain carries TRBV19 and TRBJ2-7; no firm D call. The CDR3 covers 13 residues. Germline V gives CDR1 LNHDA, CDR2 SQIVND (reference sequence). Trimming stripped 6 bases from V and 3 bases from J, with 12 bases between. This chain's CDR3 is CASSPDLFYEQYF. The CDR3 coding sequence is TGTGCCAGTAGCCCTGACTTATTCTACGAGCAGTACTTC.

This chain uses TRBV7-7 with TRBJ2-7; no reliable D call. Germline CDR1 SSHAT, CDR2 FNYEAQ (reference sequence). The length of the CDR3 is 15 residues. V gave up 5 bases and J gave up 0 bases, with 14 bases separating them. The CDR3 is CASSTRKTSSYEQYF. DNA of the CDR3: TGTGCCAGCAGCACCAGGAAGACAAGCTCCTACGAGCAGTACTTC.

This clonotype was observed a few times. The V and J genes are TRBV5-1 and TRBJ1-1; 7 bases agree with TRBD1. The CDR3 is 15 residues long. Germline CDR1 is SGHRS and CDR2 is YFSETQ. V gave up 2 bases and J gave up 5 bases; unmatched junction bases: 9. CDR3 amino acids: CASSFGDSRSTEAFF. In DNA form, the CDR3 reads TGCGCCAGCAGCTTTGGGGACAGTCGGTCGACTGAAGCTTTCTTT.

The chain recombines TRBV7-9 with TRBJ2-3; weak D call: TRBD2 (5 bases). V lost 4 bases and J lost 2, with 10 bases in between. This CDR3 comprises 14 residues. Germline V gene data show CDR1 as SEHNR and CDR2 as FQNEAQ (reference sequence). The CDR3 loop is CASSSLRDTDTQYF. DNA for the CDR3: TGTGCCAGCAGCTCTCTCCGGGACACAGATACGCAGTATTTT.

The chain has TRBV5-1 and TRBJ1-1; D is undetermined. CDR3 length equals 12 residues. Trimming stripped 6 bases from V and 1 base from J, with 7 bases between. Germline lookup yields CDR1 SGHRS and CDR2 YFSETQ. Here the CDR3 DNA reads TGCGCCAGCAAGGAACCGAACACTGAAGCTTTCTTT. Its translation is CASKEPNTEAFF.

The V call is TRBV20-1, the J call TRBJ2-7, with 7 nucleotides matching TRBD2. The CDR3 totals 13 residues. CDR1 DFQATT and CDR2 SNEGSKA come from the germline V gene (reference sequence). V lost 2 bases, J lost 5 bases, and 6 bases stayed unmatched. CDR3 DNA: TGCAGTGCTAGAAGACTAGCAGTCAACGAGCAGTACTTC. As protein: CSARRLAVNEQYF.